Below are 13 T cell receptor beta chains sequenced from a single sample in a study of breast tumors, draining lymph nodes, adjacent tissues. MiXCR, applied by TCRdb to the multiplex PCR reads, yields one record per CDR3 protein. The sample consists of approximately 150,000 distinct CDR3 sequences, approximately 33% of them appearing once. Samples came from axillary lymph nodes draining the breast cancer. The sample taken for sequencing was axillary lymph node tissue. The receptor source for this set is a female donor with breast cancer. Some clones in this sample may be carry-over from other donors' samples.

The J gene is TRBJ2-3, the V gene TRBV20-1; the match to TRBD1 covers 9 bases. In germline, CDR1 is DFQATT, CDR2 SNEGSKA (reference sequence). The V gene end was trimmed by 2 bases and the J gene end by 3 bases; junction bases not matched to a gene: 12. This CDR3 has 17 residues. DNA for the CDR3: TGCAGTGCTAGACCGAGTAACAGGGGGCGCGGGACAGATACGCAGTATTTT. Encoded protein: CSARPSNRGRGTDTQYF.

This clonotype showed up many times. V gene TRBV12-3 or TRBV12-4 combines with J gene TRBJ2-3; D not certain. CDR3 length: 12 residues. V gave up 6 bases and J gave up 2 bases, with 6 bases separating them. The CDR3 loop reads CASRALTDTQYF. In DNA form, the CDR3 reads TGTGCCAGCAGGGCCCTCACAGATACGCAGTATTTT.

This clonotype showed up many times. Since a much larger clone is just one base distant, this may be a read error. The rearrangement uses TRBV6-6 and TRBJ2-3; TRBD1 matches at 9 bases. The germline V gene has CDR1 MNHNY and CDR2 SVGAGI (reference sequence). This CDR3 region has 15 residues. Losses at the gene ends were 5 bases for V and 9 bases for J; bases not matched to a gene: 12. CDR3 coding DNA: TGTGCCAGCAGTCGGGTGGGACAGGGAGGACTCACGCAGTATTTT. It translates to CASSRVGQGGLTQYF.

A note on this clonotype: A read error may account for a junction end that differs from germline. The genes are TRBV30 and TRBJ2-2; 12 nucleotides match TRBD1. Looked up from germline, CDR1 is GTSNPN and CDR2 is SVGIG (reference sequence). The CDR3 spans 14 residues. CDR3: CAWSGGTGGGKLFF. In DNA, the CDR3 is TGTGCCTGGAGTGGGGGGACAGGGGGCGGGAAGCTGTTTTTT.

Concerning this clonotype: The junction does not match germline at one end; this may be a read error. The chain is built from TRBV5-6 and TRBJ2-7; D not certain. The germline CDR1 and CDR2 sequences are SGHDT and YYEEEE. The CDR3 has 12 amino acids. The chain's CDR3 is CASSLGAYGQYF. The CDR3 DNA sequence: TGTGCCAGCAGCTTAGGAGCGTACGGGCAGTACTTC.

V and J are TRBV11-2 and TRBJ2-5; 9 bases match TRBD2. The CDR3 runs to 16 residues. The V and J ends lost 5 bases and 2 bases, in that order; junction bases with no gene match: 9. The germline V gene encodes CDR1 SGHAT and CDR2 FQNNGV. The DNA for the CDR3 is TGTGCCAGCAGCCCCCGACTAGCGGCGTTTCAAGAGACCCAGTACTTC. Translating it yields CASSPRLAAFQETQYF.

The V and J genes are TRBV6-6 and TRBJ2-5; D may be TRBD1 (6 bases). The germline CDR1 and CDR2 sequences are MNHNY and SVGAGI (reference sequence). The CDR3 consists of 13 residues. V lost 6 bases and J lost 9, with 17 bases in between. The DNA for the CDR3 is TGTGCCAGCAGAACACAGGGCCCTGGGGCCCAGTACTTC. Translated: CASRTQGPGAQYF.

This clonotype came up many times. The chain employs TRBV7-9 and TRBJ2-1; no firm D call. Looked up from germline, CDR1 is SEHNR and CDR2 is FQNEAQ (reference sequence). The CDR3 runs 13 residues. V lost 4 bases and J lost 8, with 12 bases in between. This CDR3 reads CASSSNSLDEQFF. Written as DNA, the CDR3 is TGTGCCAGCAGCTCGAATTCTTTGGATGAGCAGTTCTTC.

The sample holds a few counts of this clonotype. The chain recombines TRBV20-1 with TRBJ1-1; 10 bases agree with TRBD1. Trimming at V came to 2 bases and at J to 0 bases, leaving 6 bases not matched to a gene. Germline assignment: CDR1 DFQATT and CDR2 SNEGSKA (reference sequence). This CDR3 has 16 amino acids. In DNA form, the CDR3 reads TGCAGTGCTAGATCCCCGACAGGGGGCTTGAACACTGAAGCTTTCTTT. It yields the protein CSARSPTGGLNTEAFF.

Ten or more counts support this clonotype. The chain has TRBV6-5 and TRBJ2-2, with TRBD1 matching 9 bases. V lost 2 bases to trimming and J lost 3 bases; unmatched junction nucleotides: 7. Germline assignment: CDR1 MNHEY and CDR2 SVGAGI. The CDR3 is 17 amino acids. This chain's CDR3 is CASSYRGQGPYTGELFF. DNA of the CDR3: TGTGCCAGCAGTTACCGTGGACAGGGGCCGTACACCGGGGAGCTGTTTTTT.

The sample holds many counts of this clonotype. The rearrangement uses TRBV30 and TRBJ2-7; TRBD2 is a possible D gene (5 bases). V was trimmed by 3 bases and J by 3 bases, leaving 6 bases between them. From germline, CDR1 is GTSNPN and CDR2 SVGIG (reference sequence). This CDR3 comprises 11 residues. The CDR3 loop is CAWREDYEQYF. CDR3 coding DNA: TGTGCCTGGAGGGAGGACTACGAGCAGTACTTC.

This clonotype was observed many times. The V and J genes are TRBV13 and TRBJ2-1; D might be TRBD1 or TRBD2, each matching 6 bases. Germline CDR1 is PRHDT and CDR2 is FYEKMQ (reference sequence). V was trimmed by 1 base and J by 5 bases, leaving 12 bases between them. CDR3 length: 15 residues. The CDR3 spells CASSLVGGPNNEQFF. The CDR3 nucleotides are TGTGCCAGCAGCTTAGTAGGGGGGCCAAACAATGAGCAGTTCTTC.

The chain links TRBV2 to TRBJ1-1; D is ambiguous. This CDR3 is 14 amino acids long. The ends were cut back, 6 bases at V and 3 bases at J, with 14 bases in the middle. Germline-derived CDR1 and CDR2 are SNHLY and FYNNEI. CDR3 nucleotide sequence: TGTGCCAGCAGCCGTATAGTCCCAGACACTGAAGCTTTCTTT. It is translated as CASSRIVPDTEAFF. The full variable domain, with the rest looked up from reference TRBV2 and TRBJ1-1, is EPEVTQTPSHQVTQMGQEVILRCVPISNHLYFYWYRQILGQKVEFLVSFYNNEISEKSEIFDDQFSVERPDGSNFTLKIRSTKLEDSAMYFCASSRIVPDTEAFFGQGTRLTVV.